Below, 11 T cell receptor beta chains from the same sample are listed, as sequenced in a study of blood T cell repertoires in COVID-19. Data came from immunoSEQ multiplex PCR; TCRdb stores just in-frame clones and leaves some out. The sample includes approximately 97,000 clones, around nine tenths seen only once; the top ten take roughly 2%. The source material was peripheral blood. Receptors were obtained from a middle-aged man with active COVID-19.

The chain uses TRBV6-5 and TRBJ1-2, with 12 nucleotides matching TRBD1. CDR1 is MNHEY, CDR2 SVGAGI, per germline. The CDR3 consists of 15 residues. V lost 10 bases and J lost 6; bases outside the gene matches: 12. The CDR3 nucleotides are TGTGCCACCTGCCGGGACAGGGGGCAGGTCGATGGCTACACCTTC. It codes for CATCRDRGQVDGYTF.

This clone was observed once. The rearrangement joins TRBV6-5 to TRBJ1-2; TRBD1 matches 7 bases. Trimming took 6 bases from V and 2 from J; bases not matched to a gene: 3. This CDR3 has 13 residues. Germline assignment: CDR1 MNHEY and CDR2 SVGAGI. The CDR3 DNA sequence: TGTGCCAGCAGGGACAGGAGGAACTATGGCTACACCTTC. Amino acid sequence: CASRDRRNYGYTF.

This clone was recorded once. Compared with germline, one end of the junction differs, possibly owing to a read error. CDR3 loop: CASSPWTGDPF. The CDR3 DNA reads as TGTGCCAGCAGCCCCTGGACAGGCGACCCTTTC. The rearrangement uses TRBV7-8 and TRBJ2-7; the match to TRBD1 covers 7 bases. There are 11 residues in the CDR3. The germline V gene has CDR1 SGHVS and CDR2 FQNEAQ.

This rearrangement joins TRBV6-1 to TRBJ2-3, with TRBD2 identical over 8 bases. Germline V lookup: CDR1 MNHNS, CDR2 SASEGT. V lost 4 bases and J lost 0; bases outside the gene matches: 9. This CDR3 is 17 amino acids long. DNA of the CDR3: TGTGCCAGCAGTGGCAGGTCCGGCGGGGGGAGCACAGATACGCAGTATTTT. It yields the protein CASSGRSGGGSTDTQYF.

In this sample, this clone turned up a few times. The chain joins TRBV21-1 to TRBJ1-6. TRBV21-1 is deemed a pseudogene. The CDR3 loop spans 14 amino acids. In nucleotides, the CDR3 is TGTGCCAGCAGCAAAGAACGGGGGGATTCACCCCTCCACTTT. Protein sequence: CASSKERGDSPLHF.

The chain recombines TRBV11-2 with TRBJ2-2; 7 nucleotides align to TRBD1. The V gene end was trimmed by 2 bases and the J gene end by 4 bases; junction bases not matched to a gene: 7. The length of the CDR3 is 16 residues. Germline-derived CDR1 and CDR2 are SGHAT and FQNNGV. The CDR3 region has the DNA TGTGCCAGCAGCTTAAGGTCAGGGGGTATCACCGGGGAGCTGTTTTTT. Its translation: CASSLRSGGITGELFF.

The J gene is TRBJ2-7, the V gene TRBV3-1 (or the pseudogene TRBV3-2); possibly TRBD1 for D (5 bases). The V end lost 5 bases, the J end lost 5 bases, and 19 bases lay between the germline ends. CDR1 is LGHDT and CDR2 is YNNKEL in the germline V gene (reference sequence). The CDR3 sequence is 15 residues long. The DNA of the CDR3 is TGTGCCAGCAGCTCCCACAGGTCTGCTCCTAACGAGCAGTACTTC. This sequence encodes CASSSHRSAPNEQYF.

The genes are TRBV19 and TRBJ2-1; perhaps TRBD2 as D (6 bases). V lost 4 bases and J lost 5, with 15 bases in between. CDR1 is LNHDA, CDR2 SQIVND, per germline (reference sequence). The CDR3 length is 15 residues. The DNA of the CDR3 is TGTGCCAGTAGTAGTGAGGGACTGCCCAACAATGAGCAGTTCTTC. Amino acid sequence: CASSSEGLPNNEQFF.

This clone was found once. This chain connects TRBV5-6 to TRBJ2-7, with 7 bases matching TRBD1. Germline CDR1 SGHDT, CDR2 YYEEEE. The J segment lost 5 bases and the V segment lost 3 bases, leaving 14 bases of the junction unmatched. The CDR3 consists of 16 residues. The CDR3 bases are TGTGCCAGCAGCTCCCTAGGGGGCGCTCTACGGGACGAGCAGTACTTC. Translation: CASSSLGGALRDEQYF. The whole variable domain, remainder taken from reference TRBV5-6 and TRBJ2-7, is DAGVTQSPTHLIKTRGQQVTLRCSPKSGHDTVSWYQQALGQGPQFIFQYYEEEERQRGNFPDRFSGHQFPNYSSELNVNALLLGDSALYLCASSSLGGALRDEQYFGPGTRLTVT.

The rearrangement joins TRBV7-8 to TRBJ1-1; 7 bases agree with TRBD1. After removal of 1 base from V and 4 bases from J, the junction contained 3 bases not matched to a gene. CDR3 length: 14 amino acids. CDR1 SGHVS and CDR2 FQNEAQ come from the germline V gene. CDR3: CASSLEGGRTEAFF. The CDR3, as DNA: TGTGCCAGCAGCTTAGAAGGGGGCCGCACTGAAGCTTTCTTT.

This chain connects TRBV6-4 to TRBJ1-2, with 8 bases lining up with TRBD1. Looked up from germline, CDR1 is MRHNA and CDR2 is SNTAGT. The CDR3 runs 16 residues. Trimming at V came to 4 bases and at J to 2 bases, leaving 9 bases not matched to a gene. CDR3 amino acids: CASSVSGQGSNYGYTF. The DNA for the CDR3 is TGTGCCAGCAGTGTGTCAGGACAGGGATCGAACTATGGCTACACCTTC.